Presented here are 24 T cell receptor beta chains from one specimen sequenced in a study of early T cells in non-severe SARS-CoV-2 infection. TCRdb used MiXCR to reprocess the 5' RACE reads, holding one entry per CDR3 protein. The data show some 24,000 distinct CDR3 sequences, around 4% seen once. Sequences were obtained from whole blood. The source of these receptors is an adult who was a healthcare worker with PCR-confirmed SARS-CoV-2 infection or an uninfected control (not recorded which).

The chain recombines TRBV7-6 with TRBJ1-1, with D unresolved. Germline V gene data show CDR1 as SGHVS and CDR2 as FNYEAQ. There are 14 residues in the CDR3. V was shortened by 0 bases and J by 6 bases, with 11 bases between the two germline ends. This CDR3 reads CASSLAGSEAEAFF. Here the CDR3 DNA reads TGTGCCAGCAGCTTAGCGGGCAGTGAAGCTGAAGCTTTCTTT.

The chain recombines TRBV7-2 with TRBJ2-1; D is unclear. Trimming stripped 5 bases from V and 2 bases from J, with 7 bases between. CDR3 size: 13 residues. Germline V gene sequence: CDR1 SGHTA, CDR2 FQGNSA. The CDR3 coding sequence is TGTGCCAGCAGCACCACCCCCTACAATGAGCAGTTCTTC. This translates into CASSTTPYNEQFF.

This clonotype was counted between two and nine times. The chain has TRBV6-5 and TRBJ1-4; tentative D call: TRBD1 (5 bases). There are 14 residues in the CDR3. Germline V gene lookup returns CDR1 MNHEY and CDR2 SVGAGI. V was shortened by 8 bases and J by 7 bases, with 17 bases between the two germline ends. In DNA, the CDR3 is TGTGCCAGCGGCTCCGGGACTGGGACTGAAAAACTGTTTTTT. Translated, it gives CASGSGTGTEKLFF.

This clonotype has ten or more counts. The gene calls are TRBV9 and TRBJ2-3; 12 bases map to TRBD2. The ends lost 4 bases at V and 5 bases at J; junction bases unmatched: 5. CDR3 length: 15 amino acids. Germline V gene lookup returns CDR1 SGDLS and CDR2 YYNGEE. DNA of the CDR3: TGTGCCAGCAGCTCGCGGGGACTAGCGGGAGATACGCAGTATTTT. Its translation: CASSSRGLAGDTQYF.

This clonotype appeared many times. V and J are TRBV29-1 and TRBJ2-1, with D tentatively TRBD2 (6 bases). Trimming shortened V by 8 bases and J by 4 bases, and 15 bases separated the two germline ends. Germline V gives CDR1 SQVTM, CDR2 ANQGSEA. The CDR3 has 13 amino acids. Here the CDR3 DNA reads TGCAGCACTGGGGGACTTCGTTACAATGAGCAGTTCTTC. It encodes CSTGGLRYNEQFF.

This clonotype has more than one count but fewer than ten. The CDR3 nucleotides are TGCAGCGTTGAGGATGGATGGCAAGAGACCCAGTACTTC. Residues: CSVEDGWQETQYF. The V and J genes are TRBV29-1 and TRBJ2-5; no clear D. CDR1 SQVTM and CDR2 ANQGSEA come from the germline V gene. The ends were cut back, 3 bases at V and 2 bases at J, with 10 bases in the middle. The CDR3 runs 13 residues.

This clonotype was recorded at least ten times. This chain joins TRBV11-2 and TRBJ2-3, with TRBD2 matching over 7 bases. There are 15 residues in the CDR3. Germline CDR1 SGHAT, CDR2 FQNNGV. The ends lost 4 bases at V and 3 bases at J; junction bases unmatched: 7. CDR3 protein: CASSWGGGSTDTQYF. In nucleotides, the CDR3 is TGTGCCAGCAGCTGGGGGGGAGGGAGTACAGATACGCAGTATTTT.

The V call is TRBV7-9, the J call TRBJ2-1, with 8 bases aligning to TRBD2. CDR1 is SEHNR and CDR2 is FQNEAQ in the germline V gene (reference sequence). CDR3 length: 17 residues. V was clipped by 5 bases and J by 3 bases; unmatched bases: 12. The CDR3 loop is CASSLPHPAGGYNEQFF. The CDR3 DNA is TGTGCCAGCAGCCTACCCCACCCCGCGGGAGGCTACAATGAGCAGTTCTTC.

This clonotype was found many times. The chain couples TRBV4-1 to TRBJ1-1, with 9 bases fitting TRBD1. The CDR3 runs 16 residues. The ends lost 2 bases at V and 1 base at J; junction bases unmatched: 5. The germline CDR1 and CDR2 sequences are MGHRA and YSYEKL. The CDR3 protein is CASSQSNRGPNTEAFF. The CDR3 region has the DNA TGCGCCAGCAGCCAATCGAACAGGGGGCCGAACACTGAAGCTTTCTTT.

Many counts were recorded for this clonotype. The rearrangement uses TRBV6-2 or TRBV6-3 and TRBJ2-5, with D perhaps matching TRBD1 (6 bases). Trimming removed 4 bases from V and 1 base from J, with 10 bases in between. Germline assignment: CDR1 MNHEY and CDR2 SVGEGT. The length of the CDR3 is 14 residues. CDR3 residues: CASSWTDTQETQYF. CDR3 DNA: TGTGCCAGCAGTTGGACAGACACCCAAGAGACCCAGTACTTC.

This clonotype has ten or more counts. The chain employs TRBV20-1 and TRBJ1-6; 7 bases agree with TRBD1. Germline assignment: CDR1 DFQATT and CDR2 SNEGSKA (reference sequence). V shed 7 bases and J 0 bases; nucleotides not matched to a gene: 6. The CDR3 has 15 amino acids. CDR3 nucleotides: TGCAGTGTCTCGACAGGGCCCTCCTATAATTCACCCCTCCACTTT. Its protein product is CSVSTGPSYNSPLHF.

This clonotype came up many times. The chain uses TRBV20-1 and TRBJ2-4; TRBD1 agrees at 12 bases. The V segment lost 3 bases and the J segment 4 bases; nucleotides outside the gene matches: 7. Germline CDR1 DFQATT, CDR2 SNEGSKA (reference sequence). CDR3 size: 16 residues. The CDR3 reads CSASSGTGGRKNIQYF. In DNA form, the CDR3 reads TGCAGTGCTAGTTCTGGGACAGGGGGCCGGAAAAACATTCAGTACTTC.

This clonotype showed up many times. The CDR3 here is CASSVGTSNEQFF. In nucleotides, the CDR3 is TGTGCCAGCAGCGTCGGGACTAGCAATGAGCAGTTCTTC. The chain links TRBV11-2 to TRBJ2-1; 8 bases are shared with TRBD2. Trimming removed 5 bases from V and 6 bases from J; junction bases left unmatched: 3. This CDR3 region has 13 residues. Per the germline V gene, CDR1 is SGHAT and CDR2 is FQNNGV.

The chain combines TRBV18 with TRBJ2-5; 7 bases match TRBD1. The CDR3 runs to 14 residues. The V gene end was trimmed by 6 bases and the J gene end by 2 bases; junction bases not matched to a gene: 6. Germline V gene lookup returns CDR1 KGHSH and CDR2 LQKENI. Here the CDR3 DNA reads TGTGCCAGCTCGCATTCAGGGGGTCAAGAGACCCAGTACTTC. Its protein is CASSHSGGQETQYF.

In its sample, this clonotype was seen many times. In DNA form, the CDR3 reads TGCGCCAGCAGTCTACTGGCGGCGAGCACAGATACGCAGTATTTT. Protein sequence: CASSLLAASTDTQYF. The chain has TRBV5-1 and TRBJ2-3; D is unresolved. Germline CDR1 reads SGHRS; CDR2 reads YFSETQ. The ends were cut back, 5 bases at V and 0 bases at J, with 13 bases in the middle. The CDR3 loop spans 15 amino acids.

This clonotype was observed many times. The chain recombines TRBV12-3 or TRBV12-4 with TRBJ1-2; TRBD1 aligns across 9 bases. V shed 4 bases, J shed 4 bases, and the junction held 7 bases outside the gene matches. The CDR3 totals 15 residues. Here the CDR3 DNA reads TGTGCCAGCAGTTCTTCCGGGACAGGGCCCTATGGCTACACCTTC. As protein: CASSSSGTGPYGYTF.

This clonotype counts as medium-sized. The gene calls are TRBV5-1 and TRBJ1-1; D is ambiguous. There are 12 residues in the CDR3. Germline V CDR1 and CDR2: SGHRS, YFSETQ. The V gene lost 0 bases and the J gene lost 7 bases, with 7 bases spanning the gap. CDR3 loop: CASSLVVGEAFF. The CDR3 nucleotides read TGCGCCAGCAGCTTGGTCGTCGGTGAAGCTTTCTTT. Full variable domain (remainder filled in from reference TRBV5-1 and TRBJ1-1): KAGVTQTPRYLIKTRGQQVTLSCSPISGHRSVSWYQQTPGQGLQFLFEYFSETQRNKGNFPGRFSGRQFSNSRSEMNVSTLELGDSALYLCASSLVVGEAFFGQGTRLTVV.

V usage is TRBV6-5 and J usage is TRBJ2-3; TRBD2 matches at 10 bases. With 5 bases clipped from V and 2 bases from J, the junction kept 1 base outside the gene matches. Germline lookup yields CDR1 MNHEY and CDR2 SVGAGI. The CDR3 length is 14 residues. CDR3 protein: CASSLAGDTDTQYF. The CDR3 region has the DNA TGTGCCAGCAGTCTAGCGGGGGACACAGATACGCAGTATTTT.

This clonotype was recorded at least ten times. The CDR3 loop is CASSSPLAGVDTQYF. The CDR3 nucleotides read TGTGCCAGCAGTTCCCCCTTAGCGGGGGTGGATACGCAGTATTTT. This rearrangement joins TRBV6-5 to TRBJ2-3; 9 bases fit TRBD2. The J segment lost 6 bases and the V segment lost 4 bases, leaving 8 bases of the junction unmatched. The germline CDR1 and CDR2 sequences are MNHEY and SVGAGI. The CDR3 length is 15 residues.

This clonotype was seen many times. This chain links TRBV12-3 or TRBV12-4 with TRBJ2-4; the match to TRBD1 covers 7 bases. The CDR3 has 17 residues. With V trimmed by 6 bases and J by 0 bases, 11 bases remained unmatched. CDR3 sequence: CASSPRQGVGAKNIQYF. The DNA for the CDR3 is TGTGCCAGCAGCCCCCGGCAGGGGGTGGGAGCCAAAAACATTCAGTACTTC.

This clonotype was observed many times. The chain carries TRBV5-1 and TRBJ2-1, with D perhaps matching TRBD2 (6 bases). Germline lookup yields CDR1 SGHRS and CDR2 YFSETQ. Trimming pared 2 bases from V and 6 bases from J, leaving 12 bases between. The CDR3 extends over 14 amino acids. The CDR3 protein is CASSLSGRGNEQFF. CDR3 DNA sequence: TGCGCCAGCAGCTTATCCGGGAGAGGCAATGAGCAGTTCTTC.

This clonotype was seen more than once but under ten times. The chain combines TRBV7-2 with TRBJ1-1, with D hard to call. V was shortened by 6 bases and J by 0 bases, with 20 bases between the two germline ends. The CDR3 is 17 amino acids. In germline, CDR1 is SGHTA, CDR2 FQGNSA. The CDR3 DNA is TGTGCCAGCAGTCTTAAGGGAAACGGGAGACTGAACACTGAAGCTTTCTTT. Translating it yields CASSLKGNGRLNTEAFF.

This clonotype was counted many times. This chain joins TRBV20-1 and TRBJ2-7; 9 nucleotides line up with TRBD2. Germline trimming cut 3 bases from V and 13 bases from J; bases unmatched to any gene: 22. The germline V gene encodes CDR1 DFQATT and CDR2 SNEGSKA (reference sequence). CDR3 length: 16 amino acids. The CDR3 region has the DNA TGCAGTGCTAGGAGGGCGGCGGGAGGGCCCTCCTCTGGTTCCTACTTC. It specifies CSARRAAGGPSSGSYF.

This clonotype was seen ten or more times. This sequence joins TRBV6-6 and TRBJ1-1, with 7 bases that match TRBD1. Germline values: CDR1 MNHNY, CDR2 SVGAGI (reference sequence). V dropped 4 bases and J dropped 11; count of bases not matched to a gene: 7. The length of the CDR3 is 12 residues. The CDR3 DNA reads TGTGCCAGCAGTTCGACAGGGTTGGGGGCTTTCTTT. Protein sequence: CASSSTGLGAFF.